This T cell receptor beta chain is drawn from a study of OX40 agonist ivuxolimab in advanced cancers. The CDR3 contains 16 residues. Germline V lookup: CDR1 LGHNA, CDR2 YNFKEQ. V was pared by 3 bases and J by 5 bases, with 17 bases between. The table came from immunoSEQ multiplex PCR; TCRdb's copy has only in-frame clones and leaves some out. The sample shows 70,000 to 90,000 clones, roughly nine tenths of them seen only once. The starting material was CD4+ or CD8+ T cells sorted from blood, obtained in a trial of the OX40 agonist ivuxolimab. This sequence originates from an adult with an advanced solid tumor such as melanoma, head and neck, liver or kidney cancer. V and J are TRBV4-2 and TRBJ2-4, with TRBD2 as a possible D gene (5 bases). CDR3: CASSHLSEGQENIQYF. In DNA, the CDR3 is TGTGCCAGCAGCCACCTCTCCGAGGGCCAGGAAAACATTCAGTACTTC.